The next 7 T cell receptor beta chains were all read from a single sample in a study of patients and donors after allogeneic stem cell transplantation (dated by TCRdb to the early 2020s). Library prep was done by RT-PCR. The instrument given in TCRdb is NextSeq 550. In TCRdb, the public reads were trimmed at Q25 with fastp and aligned with MiXCR, with productive beta chains retained. Each CDR3 protein gets just one entry, which takes the most common genes and DNA from the rows behind it. The sample yields approximately 170,000 distinct CDR3 sequences; 30% were counted once. The biggest ten clones account for 3.2% of the sample. The sequenced sample consisted of blood, either unsorted or a sorted T cell fraction (not recorded which). The receptors stem from a human donor who was either an allogeneic HSCT recipient or a stem cell or donor lymphocyte infusion donor (not recorded which). It is not recorded whose cells these are; they may come from a transplant donor.

The chain employs TRBV29-1 and TRBJ2-1; 9 bases match TRBD2. This CDR3 spans 14 amino acids. V was pared by 2 bases and J by 6 bases, with 5 bases of the junction left unmatched. The germline V gene has CDR1 SQVTM and CDR2 ANQGSEA. CDR3 amino acids: CSVERTSAGNEQFF. CDR3 in DNA: TGCAGCGTTGAAAGGACTAGCGCCGGCAATGAGCAGTTCTTC.

This clonotype has just a few counts. The V gene is TRBV10-3, the J gene TRBJ2-7, with a tentative D call TRBD1 (5 bases). Between the trimmed V and J ends, which lost 4 bases and 6 bases, there was a span of 10 bases. CDR1 is ENHRY and CDR2 is SYGVKD in the germline V gene. This CDR3 spans 12 amino acids. Here the CDR3 reads CAISGQRGEQYF. The CDR3 DNA is TGTGCCATCAGTGGACAGCGAGGCGAGCAGTACTTC.

CDR3 coding DNA: TGCAGTGCTAGAGATGAACTAGCCCAGTTAGAGACCCAGTACTTC. Its translation is CSARDELAQLETQYF. The chain employs TRBV20-1 and TRBJ2-5; maybe TRBD2 (6 bases). This CDR3 is 15 amino acids long. Germline assignment: CDR1 DFQATT and CDR2 SNEGSKA (reference sequence). Trimming took off 0 bases at V and 4 bases at J, with 15 bases between the two ends.

The CDR3 sequence: CASKGERGLAEYEQYF. As DNA, the CDR3 is TGTGCCAGCAAGGGTGAACGGGGACTAGCGGAATACGAGCAGTACTTC. The V and J genes are TRBV28 and TRBJ2-7; 11 bases are shared with TRBD2. Looked up from germline, CDR1 is MDHEN and CDR2 is SYDVKM. V shed 7 bases and J 4 bases; nucleotides not matched to a gene: 12. This CDR3 spans 16 amino acids.

This clonotype was recorded a few times. CDR3 nucleotide sequence: TGCAGTGCTAGCGTGGACACCGGCTCCTACGAGCAGTACTTC. Amino acid sequence: CSASVDTGSYEQYF. V and J are TRBV20-1 and TRBJ2-7; the D gene is possibly TRBD1 (5 bases). Germline CDR1 is DFQATT and CDR2 is SNEGSKA (reference sequence). Trimming removed 3 bases from V and 0 bases from J, with 12 bases in between. The CDR3 has 14 amino acids.

Only a few counts were recorded for this clonotype. The gene calls are TRBV4-3 and TRBJ1-2; possibly TRBD1 for D (6 bases). Germline-derived CDR1 and CDR2 are LGHNA and YSLEER. The CDR3 extends over 15 amino acids. V was trimmed by 0 bases and J by 4 bases, leaving 12 bases between them. CDR3 sequence reads: CASSQDIQGIYGYTF. DNA for the CDR3: TGCGCCAGCAGCCAAGATATTCAGGGGATCTATGGCTACACCTTC.

This clonotype appeared a few times. This chain links TRBV15 with TRBJ1-1; the match to TRBD1 covers 9 bases. This CDR3 is built from 14 residues. Germline CDR1 and CDR2: LNHNV and YYDKDF (reference sequence). V gave up 4 bases and J gave up 4 bases; unmatched junction bases: 4. The DNA for the CDR3 is TGTGCCACCAGCATCGGACAGGGGAGCACTGAAGCTTTCTTT. Translating gives CATSIGQGSTEAFF.